Below, 26 T cell receptor beta chains from the same sample are listed, as sequenced in a study of blood T cell repertoires in COVID-19. Method: immunoSEQ multiplex PCR; TCRdb's copy keeps in-frame clones and lacks some. The sample records 450,000 or so clones, roughly 87% being singletons. The material sequenced was PBMCs or T cells enriched from blood (not recorded which). These receptors all stem from a man younger than 35 who had recovered from COVID-19.

J is TRBJ1-2 and V is TRBV27; TRBD1 agrees at 8 bases. This CDR3 contains 14 residues. The junction had 9 bases not matched to a gene; V was cut back by 2 bases and J by 10 bases. Germline lookup yields CDR1 MNHEY and CDR2 SMNVEV (reference sequence). The CDR3 here is CASSLGRTGPNYTF. CDR3 coding DNA: TGTGCCAGCAGTTTAGGGCGGACAGGGCCGAACTACACCTTC.

The J gene is TRBJ1-4, the V gene TRBV7-9; D might be TRBD1 (5 bases). Looked up from germline, CDR1 is SEHNR and CDR2 is FQNEAQ (reference sequence). This CDR3 is 15 amino acids long. V dropped 3 bases and J dropped 5 bases, with 13 bases sitting between them. CDR3 nucleotides: TGTGCCAGCAGCTTCGGGGGAGGACGAAATGAAAAACTGTTTTTT. This codes for CASSFGGGRNEKLFF.

V usage is TRBV28 and J usage is TRBJ2-7; a possible D gene is TRBD1 (5 bases). Trimming shortened V by 3 bases and J by 1 base, and 7 bases separated the two germline ends. Germline CDR1 MDHEN, CDR2 SYDVKM. The CDR3 has 13 residues. CDR3 amino acids: CASSLTDSYEQYF. The CDR3 bases are TGTGCCAGCAGTTTGACAGATTCCTACGAGCAGTACTTC.

The chain combines TRBV15 with TRBJ2-1; maybe TRBD2 (6 bases). This CDR3 is built from 16 residues. The V and J ends lost 0 bases and 4 bases respectively, with 13 bases between them. CDR1 LNHNV and CDR2 YYDKDF come from the germline V gene (reference sequence). CDR3 protein: CATSRDRDSLYNEQFF. CDR3 bases: TGTGCCACCAGCAGAGATAGGGACTCGCTTTACAATGAGCAGTTCTTC.

V is TRBV18 and J is TRBJ1-4; D uncertain. Trimming cost V 4 bases and J 0 bases, with 18 bases left between them. Germline V gene sequence: CDR1 KGHSH, CDR2 LQKENI. This CDR3 has 18 residues. CDR3 DNA: TGTGCCAGCTCACGTGTCGAAACGAGAAGAACAACTAATGAAAAACTGTTTTTT. Translation gives CASSRVETRRTTNEKLFF.

The chain combines TRBV7-6 with TRBJ2-7; 11 bases are shared with TRBD1. The length of the CDR3 is 16 residues. V was pared by 5 bases and J by 5 bases, with 11 bases of the junction left unmatched. Germline CDR1 SGHVS, CDR2 FNYEAQ. CDR3 region: CASSAYSGQGAHEQYF. CDR3 coding DNA: TGTGCCAGCAGCGCATACTCCGGACAGGGGGCCCACGAGCAGTACTTC.

The chain couples TRBV10-3 to TRBJ1-4; 10 positions agree with TRBD1. The germline gives CDR1 ENHRY, CDR2 SYGVKD. CDR3 length equals 15 residues. V gave up 3 bases and J gave up 8 bases; unmatched junction bases: 6. CDR3 sequence: CAISDSGTGEEKLFF. DNA of the CDR3: TGTGCCATCAGTGATTCCGGGACAGGGGAAGAAAAACTGTTTTTT.

This rearrangement joins TRBV5-1 to TRBJ1-1, with TRBD1 identical over 8 bases. The CDR3 length is 15 residues. V was pared by 2 bases and J by 5 bases, with 8 bases of the junction left unmatched. In germline, CDR1 is SGHRS, CDR2 YFSETQ. CDR3 DNA: TGCGCCAGCAGCTTCTACGGACAGGGCGGGACTGAAGCTTTCTTT. Translating gives CASSFYGQGGTEAFF.

The chain combines TRBV19 with TRBJ2-5; 7 positions agree with TRBD2. V was clipped by 5 bases and J by 1 base; unmatched bases: 4. Germline values: CDR1 LNHDA, CDR2 SQIVND (reference sequence). The CDR3 consists of 14 residues. CDR3 residues: CASSPTSAQETQYF. Here the CDR3 DNA reads TGTGCCAGTAGTCCAACTAGCGCCCAAGAGACCCAGTACTTC.

The chain is built from TRBV6-5 and TRBJ2-3; no clear D. The CDR3 spans 15 residues. V gave up 4 bases and J gave up 5 bases, with 16 bases separating them. CDR1 is MNHEY, CDR2 SVGAGI, per germline. CDR3 bases: TGTGCCAGCAGTTTCACCCTTCTATTGAAAGATACGCAGTATTTT. This translates into CASSFTLLLKDTQYF.

This clone was seen a handful of times. The V call is TRBV30, the J call TRBJ1-5; tentative D call: TRBD1 (5 bases). The V end was cut by 0 bases, the J end by 4 bases, with 10 bases between. CDR1 and CDR2 (germline): GTSNPN, SVGIG (reference sequence). This CDR3 region has 14 residues. In nucleotides, the CDR3 is TGTGCCTGGAGTGTGCCAGGGAGGAATCAGCCCCAGCATTTT. It translates to CAWSVPGRNQPQHF.

The CDR3 loop reads CASSRTRGGKNNEQFF. In DNA form, the CDR3 reads TGTGCCAGCAGCCGTACTAGAGGAGGGAAGAACAATGAGCAGTTCTTC. The chain combines TRBV7-9 with TRBJ2-1, with a weak D call TRBD2 (6 bases). V was trimmed by 5 bases and J by 5 bases, leaving 19 bases between them. This CDR3 has 16 amino acids. Germline CDR1 is SEHNR and CDR2 is FQNEAQ (reference sequence).

The chain carries TRBV28 and TRBJ2-5; a weak D match, TRBD2 (8 bases). CDR1 MDHEN and CDR2 SYDVKM come from the germline V gene. The CDR3 is made up of 15 amino acids. With 4 bases removed from V and 5 bases from J, the gap between germline ends came to 17 bases. DNA of the CDR3: TGTGCCAGCAGTTCCCTAGGGGGCGGGAGGGAGACCCAGTACTTC. Translated, it gives CASSSLGGGRETQYF. The full variable domain, its missing parts supplied by reference TRBV28 and TRBJ2-5, is DVKVTQSSRYLVKRTGEKVFLECVQDMDHENMFWYRQDPGLGLRLIYFSYDVKMKEKGDIPEGYSVSREKKERFSLILESASTNQTSMYLCASSSLGGGRETQYFGPGTRLLVL.

This clone has a handful of counts. This chain connects TRBV6-5 to TRBJ2-3, with TRBD1 matching over 7 bases. This CDR3 region has 15 residues. Unmatched junction bases numbered 9, after V lost 5 bases and J lost 4 bases. Germline assignment: CDR1 MNHEY and CDR2 SVGAGI. The CDR3 region is CASSRQGRGADTQYF. CDR3 DNA: TGTGCCAGCAGTAGACAGGGACGAGGGGCAGATACGCAGTATTTT.

The chain carries TRBV12-5 and TRBJ1-5; TRBD1 might be the D (6 bases). Germline CDR1 is LGHNT and CDR2 is FRNRAP. The V gene lost 0 bases and the J gene lost 4 bases, with 25 bases spanning the gap. The CDR3 contains 20 residues. The DNA for the CDR3 is TGTGCTAGTGGTTTGGTACCAAAATCTCGGGGGGCGATTTTGAATCAGCCCCAGCATTTT. Encoded protein: CASGLVPKSRGAILNQPQHF. Based on the CDR3 plus reference TRBV12-5 and TRBJ1-5, the full variable domain is DARVTQTPRHKVTEMGQEVTMRCQPILGHNTVFWYRQTMMQGLELLAYFRNRAPLDDSGMPKDRFSAEMPDATLATLKIQPSEPRDSAVYFCASGLVPKSRGAILNQPQHFGDGTRLSIL.

This chain joins TRBV6-1 and TRBJ2-7; possibly TRBD2 for D (5 bases). V lost 1 base to trimming and J lost 1 base, with 11 bases between them. The CDR3 loop spans 15 amino acids. Germline-derived CDR1 and CDR2 are MNHNS and SASEGT. CDR3 nucleotides: TGTGCCAGCAGTGAAGTTATGGGAGCGTCCTACGAGCAGTACTTC. Its protein is CASSEVMGASYEQYF.

This chain uses TRBV2 with TRBJ1-6; the D gene is possibly TRBD1 (5 bases). The CDR3 has 13 amino acids. Germline CDR1 reads SNHLY; CDR2 reads FYNNEI. Trimming removed 2 bases at V and 9 bases at J, with 8 bases between. CDR3 nucleotide sequence: TGTGCCAGCAGTGAACAGGGAAGTTCACCCCTCCACTTT. As protein: CASSEQGSSPLHF.

The chain couples TRBV4-2 to TRBJ1-2; 7 bases match TRBD1. Germline CDR1 and CDR2: LGHNA and YNFKEQ. V gave up 0 bases and J gave up 3 bases; unmatched junction bases: 4. The CDR3 covers 15 residues. CDR3 in amino acids: CASSQEWQGDYGYTF. The CDR3 DNA is TGTGCCAGCAGCCAAGAGTGGCAGGGGGACTATGGCTACACCTTC.

This clone turned up a few times. The chain employs TRBV5-6 and TRBJ2-7, with 7 bases that match TRBD2. This CDR3 has 12 residues. Per germline, CDR1 SGHDT and CDR2 YYEEEE. The junction had 7 bases not matched to a gene; V was cut back by 7 bases and J by 6 bases. Here the CDR3 DNA reads TGTGCCAGCGGAAGGACTAGTGGCGAGCAGTACTTC. Its protein is CASGRTSGEQYF.

This sequence joins TRBV7-2 and TRBJ2-7, with TRBD2 matching 15 bases. CDR1 is SGHTA, CDR2 FQGNSA, per germline. Trimming at V came to 5 bases and at J to 7 bases, leaving 6 bases not matched to a gene. This CDR3 has 15 amino acids. This chain's CDR3 is CASSPVGLAGGEQYF. In DNA form, the CDR3 reads TGTGCCAGCAGCCCCGTGGGACTAGCGGGAGGTGAGCAGTACTTC.

This clone was seen once. V is TRBV15 and J is TRBJ2-1, with 11 bases lining up with TRBD2. CDR1 and CDR2 (germline): LNHNV, YYDKDF (reference sequence). This CDR3 region has 16 residues. The junction had 10 bases not matched to a gene; V was cut back by 5 bases and J by 7 bases. The CDR3 region is CATSSTSGDPLNEQFF. The CDR3 coding sequence is TGTGCCACCAGCTCGACTAGCGGGGATCCTCTTAATGAGCAGTTCTTC.

This clone turned up a few times. CDR3 loop: CASSLGSGRGNEQFF. CDR3 nucleotide sequence: TGCGCCAGCAGCTTGGGCTCAGGAAGAGGGAATGAGCAGTTCTTC. The chain combines TRBV5-1 with TRBJ2-1; the D gene is possibly TRBD2 (5 bases). This CDR3 spans 15 amino acids. CDR1 is SGHRS and CDR2 is YFSETQ in the germline V gene. V was trimmed by 0 bases and J by 7 bases, leaving 14 bases between them.

The rearrangement uses TRBV5-1 and TRBJ2-2; 13 nucleotides match TRBD2. From germline, CDR1 is SGHRS and CDR2 YFSETQ. J was trimmed by 9 bases and V by 3 bases; bases with no gene match: 5. The CDR3 contains 15 residues. In nucleotides, the CDR3 is TGCGCCAGCAGCTGGACTAGCGGGGGCGGGCGGGAGCTGTTTTTT. Translating it yields CASSWTSGGGRELFF.

This clone was found a few times. This chain connects TRBV14 to TRBJ1-2; TRBD1 agrees at 7 bases. After removal of 0 bases from V and 8 bases from J, the junction contained 12 bases not matched to a gene. This CDR3 comprises 16 residues. Germline V gene data show CDR1 as SGHDN and CDR2 as FVKESK. The CDR3 DNA reads as TGTGCCAGCAGCCAAGATCGGCAGGGGGAATTAGTAGGCTACACCTTC. Translated, it gives CASSQDRQGELVGYTF.

This clone showed up just once. DNA of the CDR3: TGTGCCAGCAGTGACAGGGGGCATAAAGATACGCAGTATTTT. It specifies CASSDRGHKDTQYF. This chain joins TRBV6-1 and TRBJ2-3, with 8 bases lining up with TRBD1. Per the germline V gene, CDR1 is MNHNS and CDR2 is SASEGT. The length of the CDR3 is 14 residues. The ends lost 3 bases at V and 5 bases at J; junction bases unmatched: 4.

The gene calls are TRBV19 and TRBJ1-6, with D maybe TRBD1 (6 bases). CDR1 and CDR2 (germline): LNHDA, SQIVND (reference sequence). The V end lost 4 bases, the J end lost 2 bases, and 12 bases lay between the germline ends. The length of the CDR3 is 16 residues. The CDR3 spells CASSTKQGPYNSPLHF. For the CDR3, the DNA is TGTGCCAGTAGTACCAAACAGGGACCCTATAATTCACCCCTCCACTTT.